The 26 T cell receptor beta chains below all came from one sample that was sequenced in a study of shared clonotypes between healthy human individuals (dated by TCRdb to 2020 to 2021). CD8 naive samples were obtained by positive selection for CCR7 among CD45RO-negative cells, yielding a CD45RA+CCR7+ population from which TemRA cells were excluded. Library preparation used the immunoSEQ multiplex PCR assay. This immuneACCESS table, as held by TCRdb, lists in-frame sequences with V and J called but not all clones. Of the missing ones, under half trace to an unresolved V gene in checked studies; the others have no known cause. This sample holds about 1.9 million clones; 93% were observed only once. Less than 2% of the sample is in the top ten clones. The sequencing sample was made of naive CD8+ T cells from PBMCs. What this sample's cell subset or site label stands for: CD45RA+CCR7+. These receptors all come from a man aged 18 to 35 in good health. Some clones in this sample may be carry-over from other donors' samples.

This sequence joins TRBV5-4 and TRBJ2-5; TRBD1 or TRBD2 may be the D gene (5 bases each). The V end was cut by 4 bases, the J end by 11 bases, with 24 bases between. The CDR3 totals 15 residues. Germline V gene sequence: CDR1 SGHNT, CDR2 YYREEE (reference sequence). CDR3 coding DNA: TGTGCCAGCAGCCTGGGACCCGAGAACCCTACGGAGCAGTACTTC. It codes for CASSLGPENPTEQYF.

V is TRBV27 and J is TRBJ2-7, with 11 bases matching TRBD2. The trim removed 2 bases at V and 4 bases at J, leaving 7 bases unmatched. The CDR3 length is 16 residues. Germline V lookup: CDR1 MNHEY, CDR2 SMNVEV (reference sequence). CDR3 in amino acids: CASSLGVTSGRYEQYF. The CDR3 DNA reads as TGTGCCAGCAGTTTAGGGGTCACTAGCGGGAGATACGAGCAGTACTTC.

This clone was counted a single time. The J gene is TRBJ1-1, the V gene TRBV6-5; D is undetermined. In germline, CDR1 is MNHEY, CDR2 SVGAGI. This CDR3 contains 15 residues. The V and J ends lost 5 bases and 0 bases respectively, with 13 bases between them. CDR3 region: CASSLEGPLNTEAFF. The DNA for the CDR3 is TGTGCCAGCAGTCTGGAGGGTCCATTGAACACTGAAGCTTTCTTT.

The chain combines TRBV2 with TRBJ2-3; 12 bases align to TRBD2. Germline-derived CDR1 and CDR2 are SNHLY and FYNNEI. V dropped 9 bases and J dropped 4; count of bases not matched to a gene: 11. CDR3 length: 16 residues. The CDR3 nucleotides read TGTGCCAGGACTAGCGGGAGCACTTTGGTCGCAGATACGCAGTATTTT. Its protein is CARTSGSTLVADTQYF.

This clone was counted between two and nine times. The rearrangement joins TRBV19 to TRBJ1-5; D gene unclear. V gave up 5 bases and J gave up 0 bases, with 8 bases separating them. The CDR3 runs 14 residues. Germline V gives CDR1 LNHDA, CDR2 SQIVND (reference sequence). In DNA, the CDR3 is TGTGCCAGTAGTTGGAGGGATAGCAATCAGCCCCAGCATTTT. It specifies CASSWRDSNQPQHF.

This chain connects TRBV7-6 to TRBJ2-7, with 7 bases aligning to TRBD1. The CDR3 has 18 residues. V was clipped by 4 bases and J by 5 bases; unmatched bases: 20. The V gene's germline CDR1 is SGHVS and CDR2 FNYEAQ. CDR3 residues: CASSYSDREGGWYNEQYF. CDR3 DNA sequence: TGTGCCAGCAGCTATTCCGACAGGGAAGGTGGTTGGTATAACGAGCAGTACTTC.

The J gene is TRBJ1-2, the V gene TRBV6-1, with D possibly being TRBD1 (5 bases). This CDR3 spans 14 amino acids. V lost 8 bases to trimming and J lost 4 bases, with 17 bases between them. Per the germline V gene, CDR1 is MNHNS and CDR2 is SASEGT. CDR3 residues: CASAGQREGYGYTF. CDR3 DNA: TGTGCCAGCGCGGGGCAAAGGGAGGGCTATGGCTACACCTTC.

The rearrangement links TRBV6-1 to TRBJ2-5; D tentatively reads TRBD1 or TRBD2 (5 bases each). The CDR3 has 15 residues. Germline V gene sequence: CDR1 MNHNS, CDR2 SASEGT. Trimming shortened V by 1 base and J by 4 bases, and 13 bases separated the two germline ends. CDR3 amino acids: CASSEVRAGRETQYF. In nucleotides, the CDR3 is TGTGCCAGCAGTGAAGTACGGGCAGGGAGAGAGACCCAGTACTTC.

V gene TRBV7-9 combines with J gene TRBJ2-3; TRBD2 aligns across 13 bases. Germline CDR1 reads SEHNR; CDR2 reads FQNEAQ (reference sequence). V trimming: 4 bases; J trimming: 0 bases; junction bases outside the gene matches: 4. The CDR3 is 17 amino acids. The CDR3 region has the DNA TGTGCCAGCAGCTCAGGACTAGCGGGGGCTAGCACAGATACGCAGTATTTT. Translating gives CASSSGLAGASTDTQYF.

As DNA, the CDR3 is TGTGCCAGCAGTTTCACAGGGTACACTGAAGCTTTCTTT. Protein sequence: CASSFTGYTEAFF. V usage is TRBV6-6 and J usage is TRBJ1-1, with D tentatively TRBD1 (6 bases). CDR1 and CDR2 from the germline V gene are MNHNY and SVGAGI (reference sequence). V shed 4 bases and J shed 3 bases, with 9 bases lying between them. The CDR3 totals 13 residues.

The V and J genes are TRBV15 and TRBJ1-4; D unclear. V lost 6 bases and J lost 4, with 9 bases in between. Germline loops: CDR1 LNHNV, CDR2 YYDKDF (reference sequence). The CDR3 is made up of 13 amino acids. CDR3 bases: TGTGCCACCAGATTTGGCGGTAATGAAAAACTGTTTTTT. Its protein is CATRFGGNEKLFF.

The rearrangement uses TRBV7-6 and TRBJ2-2; the D is unclear. From germline, CDR1 is SGHVS and CDR2 FNYEAQ. Trimming took 3 bases from V and 1 from J, leaving 6 bases between them. The CDR3 runs to 14 residues. CDR3: CASSLVVNTGELFF. The CDR3 bases are TGTGCCAGCAGCTTGGTCGTGAACACCGGGGAGCTGTTTTTT.

This clone came up once. This chain links TRBV7-9 with TRBJ2-7; no definite D call. Germline V gene data show CDR1 as SEHNR and CDR2 as FQNEAQ (reference sequence). The CDR3 consists of 12 residues. The germline V and J ends were trimmed by 2 bases and 5 bases, with 7 bases remaining between them. The CDR3 loop is CASSLTADEQYF. CDR3 bases: TGTGCCAGCAGCTTAACGGCAGACGAGCAGTACTTC.

Comment on this clone: The same CDR3 can be traced to other DNA sequences in this sample. V and J are TRBV4-3 and TRBJ2-1; TRBD2 agrees at 14 bases. V shed 3 bases, J shed 7 bases, and the junction held 2 bases outside the gene matches. The germline V gene encodes CDR1 LGHNA and CDR2 YSLEER. The CDR3 is 15 amino acids. The CDR3 nucleotides are TGCGCCAGCAGCCAGACTAGCGGGAGGGGTAATGAGCAGTTCTTC. This gives the protein CASSQTSGRGNEQFF.

The rearrangement joins TRBV11-2 to TRBJ2-1; 9 bases fit TRBD2. Germline lookup yields CDR1 SGHAT and CDR2 FQNNGV. CDR3 size: 15 residues. After removal of 3 bases from V and 4 bases from J, the junction contained 4 bases not matched to a gene. The CDR3 here is CASSLTSGLYNEQFF. In nucleotides, the CDR3 is TGTGCCAGCAGCTTGACTAGCGGTCTTTACAATGAGCAGTTCTTC.

The rearrangement joins TRBV9 to TRBJ2-6; D is unresolved. The CDR3 runs 8 residues. Germline V lookup: CDR1 SGDLS, CDR2 YYNGEE. The CDR3: CGANVLTF. The CDR3 bases are TGTGGGGCCAACGTCCTGACTTTC.

The chain recombines TRBV7-9 with TRBJ2-7, with 10 bases aligning to TRBD2. The V gene end was trimmed by 7 bases and the J gene end by 6 bases; junction bases not matched to a gene: 12. The CDR3 has 15 residues. Germline CDR1 reads SEHNR; CDR2 reads FQNEAQ (reference sequence). The CDR3 nucleotides are TGTGCCAGCACCCCTCCCAGCGGGAGGGCTGGCGAGCAGTACTTC. As protein: CASTPPSGRAGEQYF.

This clone was found once. The chain links TRBV7-6 to TRBJ2-7, with 9 bases identical to TRBD2. The CDR3 has 15 amino acids. Trimming removed 5 bases from V and 2 bases from J; junction bases left unmatched: 7. CDR1 and CDR2 from the germline V gene are SGHVS and FNYEAQ. DNA of the CDR3: TGTGCCAGCAGCCCTAGCGGGGAGGAAGCCTACGAGCAGTACTTC. It yields the protein CASSPSGEEAYEQYF.

The V and J genes are TRBV28 and TRBJ1-2; D is ambiguous. Germline lookup yields CDR1 MDHEN and CDR2 SYDVKM. The V gene lost 7 bases and the J gene lost 2 bases, with 14 bases spanning the gap. The CDR3 is 14 residues long. This CDR3 reads CASTLFRENYGYTF. The DNA for the CDR3 is TGTGCCAGCACCCTCTTCCGGGAAAACTATGGCTACACCTTC.

This clone was counted a single time. CDR3 loop: CASSPGLVTYNEQFF. The CDR3 bases are TGTGCCAGCAGTCCCGGACTAGTTACCTACAATGAGCAGTTCTTC. This sequence joins TRBV6-5 and TRBJ2-1, with 7 bases identical to TRBD2. J gave up 2 bases and V 5 bases, and 6 bases lay outside the gene matches. Germline lookup yields CDR1 MNHEY and CDR2 SVGAGI. This CDR3 is 15 amino acids long.

The rearrangement links TRBV7-9 to TRBJ2-6; the D is unclear. CDR1 and CDR2 (germline): SEHNR, FQNEAQ (reference sequence). Trimming stripped 2 bases from V and 0 bases from J, with 8 bases between. This CDR3 spans 16 amino acids. The CDR3 DNA is TGTGCCAGCAGCTTAAGTCGAGGCTCTGGGGCCAACGTCCTGACTTTC. This encodes CASSLSRGSGANVLTF.

As concerns this clone: Within the sample, other DNA sequences also encode this same CDR3. This rearrangement joins TRBV7-9 to TRBJ1-1; 9 positions match TRBD1. The CDR3 runs to 14 residues. V was pared by 5 bases and J by 1 base, with 2 bases of the junction left unmatched. CDR1 and CDR2 from the germline V gene are SEHNR and FQNEAQ (reference sequence). The CDR3 spells CASSRQGGNTEAFF. CDR3 nucleotides: TGTGCCAGCAGCCGACAGGGGGGGAACACTGAAGCTTTCTTT.

This sequence joins TRBV7-9 and TRBJ1-1; D unclear. V shed 3 bases and J shed 4 bases, with 9 bases lying between them. Germline V CDR1 and CDR2: SEHNR, FQNEAQ (reference sequence). CDR3 length: 13 amino acids. The DNA for the CDR3 is TGTGCCAGCAGCTTTTTCGTTGGCACTGAAGCTTTCTTT. Protein: CASSFFVGTEAFF.

The chain links TRBV7-3 to TRBJ2-7; 11 nucleotides align to TRBD2. There are 15 residues in the CDR3. Unmatched junction bases numbered 4, after V lost 4 bases and J lost 2 bases. CDR1 is SGHTA and CDR2 is FQGTGA in the germline V gene. In DNA form, the CDR3 reads TGTGCCAGCAGCTCTACTAGCGGGAGTACCTACGAGCAGTACTTC. The encoded protein is CASSSTSGSTYEQYF.

V and J are TRBV15 and TRBJ2-7, with 8 bases lining up with TRBD2. Trimming took 2 bases from V and 7 from J; bases not matched to a gene: 7. Germline V gives CDR1 LNHNV, CDR2 YYDKDF (reference sequence). This CDR3 comprises 14 residues. The CDR3 coding sequence is TGTGCCACCAGCAGAATGCGGGAGGAAGATGAGCAGTACTTC. The encoded protein is CATSRMREEDEQYF.

The gene calls are TRBV28 and TRBJ2-1; 9 bases match TRBD1. J lost 6 bases, V lost 3 bases, and 9 bases had no gene match. This CDR3 comprises 16 residues. Germline assignment: CDR1 MDHEN and CDR2 SYDVKM. The CDR3 bases are TGTGCCAGCAGTTTTCCCCGACAGGGGGGTTCCAATGAGCAGTTCTTC. Protein sequence: CASSFPRQGGSNEQFF.